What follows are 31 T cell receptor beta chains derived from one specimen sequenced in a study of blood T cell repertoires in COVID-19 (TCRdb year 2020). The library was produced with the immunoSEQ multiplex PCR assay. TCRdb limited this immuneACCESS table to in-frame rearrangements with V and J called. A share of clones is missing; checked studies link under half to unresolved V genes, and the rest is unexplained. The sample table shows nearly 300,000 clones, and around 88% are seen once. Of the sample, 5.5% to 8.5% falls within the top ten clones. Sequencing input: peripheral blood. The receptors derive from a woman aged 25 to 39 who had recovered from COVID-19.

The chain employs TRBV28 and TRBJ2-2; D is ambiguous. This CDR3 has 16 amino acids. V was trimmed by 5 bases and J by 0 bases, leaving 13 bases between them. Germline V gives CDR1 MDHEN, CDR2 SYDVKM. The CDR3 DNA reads TGTGCCAGCAGTCGCGCGTCCCAATCGAACACCGGGGAGCTGTTTTTT. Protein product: CASSRASQSNTGELFF.

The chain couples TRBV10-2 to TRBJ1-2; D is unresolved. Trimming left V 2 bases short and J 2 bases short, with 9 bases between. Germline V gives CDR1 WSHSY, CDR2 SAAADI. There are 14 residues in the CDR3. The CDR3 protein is CASSEGSTNYGYTF. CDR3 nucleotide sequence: TGCGCCAGCAGTGAGGGCAGTACAAACTATGGCTACACCTTC.

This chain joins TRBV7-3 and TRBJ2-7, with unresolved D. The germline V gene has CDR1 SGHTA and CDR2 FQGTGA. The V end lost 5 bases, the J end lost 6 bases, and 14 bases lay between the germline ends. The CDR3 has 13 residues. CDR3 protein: CASSIDISGEQYF. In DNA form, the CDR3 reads TGTGCCAGCAGCATCGACATCTCTGGCGAGCAGTACTTC. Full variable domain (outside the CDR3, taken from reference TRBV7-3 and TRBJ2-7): GAGVSQTPSNKVTEKGKYVELRCDPISGHTALYWYRQSLGQGPEFLIYFQGTGAADDSGLPNDRFFAVRPEGSVSTLKIQRTERGDSAVYLCASSIDISGEQYFGPGTRLTVT.

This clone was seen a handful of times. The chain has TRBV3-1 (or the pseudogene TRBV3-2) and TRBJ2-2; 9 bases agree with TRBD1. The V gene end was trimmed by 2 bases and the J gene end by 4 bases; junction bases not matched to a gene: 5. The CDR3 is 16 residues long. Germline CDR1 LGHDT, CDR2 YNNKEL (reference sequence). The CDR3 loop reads CASSQTRGQGTGELFF. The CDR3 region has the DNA TGTGCCAGCAGCCAAACTAGGGGACAGGGCACCGGGGAGCTGTTTTTT.

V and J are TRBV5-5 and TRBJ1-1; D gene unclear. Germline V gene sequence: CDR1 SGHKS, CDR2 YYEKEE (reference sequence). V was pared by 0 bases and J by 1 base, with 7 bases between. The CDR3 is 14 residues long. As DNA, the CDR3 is TGTGCCAGCAGCTTGGTCGCGCCGAACACTGAAGCTTTCTTT. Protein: CASSLVAPNTEAFF. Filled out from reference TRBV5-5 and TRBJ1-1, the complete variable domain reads DAGVTQSPTHLIKTRGQQVTLRCSPISGHKSVSWYQQVLGQGPQFIFQYYEKEERGRGNFPDRFSARQFPNYSSELNVNALLLGDSALYLCASSLVAPNTEAFFGQGTRLTVV.

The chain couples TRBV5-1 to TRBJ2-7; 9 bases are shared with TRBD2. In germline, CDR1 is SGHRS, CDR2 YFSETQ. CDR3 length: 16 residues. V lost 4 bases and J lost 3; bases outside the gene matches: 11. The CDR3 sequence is CASSPGGTSSYYEQYF. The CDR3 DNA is TGCGCCAGCAGCCCGGGAGGGACTAGCTCATACTACGAGCAGTACTTC.

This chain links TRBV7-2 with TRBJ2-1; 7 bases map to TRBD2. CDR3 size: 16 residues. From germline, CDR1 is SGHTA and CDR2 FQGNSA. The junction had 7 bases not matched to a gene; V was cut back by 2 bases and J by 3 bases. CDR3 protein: CASSLIPGGGYNEQFF. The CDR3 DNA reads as TGTGCCAGCAGCTTAATTCCCGGCGGGGGCTACAATGAGCAGTTCTTC. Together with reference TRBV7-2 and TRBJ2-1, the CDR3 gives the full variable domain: GAGVSQSPSNKVTEKGKDVELRCDPISGHTALYWYRQSLGQGLEFLIYFQGNSAPDKSGLPSDRFSAERTGGSVSTLTIQRTQQEDSAVYLCASSLIPGGGYNEQFFGPGTRLTVL.

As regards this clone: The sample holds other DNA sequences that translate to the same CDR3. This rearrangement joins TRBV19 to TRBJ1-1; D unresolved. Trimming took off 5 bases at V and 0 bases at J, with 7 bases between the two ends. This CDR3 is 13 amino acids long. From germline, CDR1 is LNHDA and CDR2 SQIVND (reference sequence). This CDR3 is CASSLTLNTEAFF. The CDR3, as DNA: TGTGCCAGTAGTCTGACTCTGAACACTGAAGCTTTCTTT.

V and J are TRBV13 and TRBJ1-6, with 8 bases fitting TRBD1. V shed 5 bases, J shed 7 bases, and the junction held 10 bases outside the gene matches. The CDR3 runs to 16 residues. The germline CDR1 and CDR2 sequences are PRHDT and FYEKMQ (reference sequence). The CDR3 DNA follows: TGTGCCAGCAGCACTTCCGGACAGGGACAAAATTCACCCCTCCACTTT. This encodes CASSTSGQGQNSPLHF.

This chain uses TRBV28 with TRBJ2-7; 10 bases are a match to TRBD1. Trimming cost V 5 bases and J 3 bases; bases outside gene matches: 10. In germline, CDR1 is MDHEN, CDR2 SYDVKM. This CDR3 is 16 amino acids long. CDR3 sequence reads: CASSPLGTGVSYEQYF. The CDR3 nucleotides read TGTGCCAGCAGTCCCCTGGGGACAGGGGTCAGCTACGAGCAGTACTTC.

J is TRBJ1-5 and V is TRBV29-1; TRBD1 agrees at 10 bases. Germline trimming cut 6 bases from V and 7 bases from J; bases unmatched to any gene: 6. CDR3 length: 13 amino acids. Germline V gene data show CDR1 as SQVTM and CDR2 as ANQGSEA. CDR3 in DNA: TGCAGCGTCAAGGGACAGGGGCAACAGCCCCAGCATTTT. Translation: CSVKGQGQQPQHF. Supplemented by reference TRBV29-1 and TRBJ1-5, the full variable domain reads SAVISQKPSRDICQRGTSLTIQCQVDSQVTMMFWYRQQPGQSLTLIATANQGSEATYESGFVIDKFPISRPNLTFSTLTVSNMSPEDSSIYLCSVKGQGQQPQHFGDGTRLSIL.

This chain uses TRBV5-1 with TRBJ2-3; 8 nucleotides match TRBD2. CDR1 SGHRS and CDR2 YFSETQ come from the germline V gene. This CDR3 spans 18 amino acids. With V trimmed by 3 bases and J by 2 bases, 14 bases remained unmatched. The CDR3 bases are TGCGCCAGCAGCTCAAGGACTAGCCTAATTTCCTACACAGATACGCAGTATTTT. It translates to CASSSRTSLISYTDTQYF.

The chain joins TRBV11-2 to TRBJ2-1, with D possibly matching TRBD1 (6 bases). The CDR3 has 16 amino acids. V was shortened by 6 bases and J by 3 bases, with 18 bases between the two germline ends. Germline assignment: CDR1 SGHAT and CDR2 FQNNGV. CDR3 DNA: TGTGCCAGCAGACGAACCGGGACAAATTACTACAATGAGCAGTTCTTC. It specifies CASRRTGTNYYNEQFF.

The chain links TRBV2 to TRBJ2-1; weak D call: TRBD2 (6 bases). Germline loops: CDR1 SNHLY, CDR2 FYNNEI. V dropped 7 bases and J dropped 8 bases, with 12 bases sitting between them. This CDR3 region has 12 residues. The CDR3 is CASTSGGDEQFF. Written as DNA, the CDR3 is TGTGCCAGCACCTCCGGGGGAGATGAGCAGTTCTTC.

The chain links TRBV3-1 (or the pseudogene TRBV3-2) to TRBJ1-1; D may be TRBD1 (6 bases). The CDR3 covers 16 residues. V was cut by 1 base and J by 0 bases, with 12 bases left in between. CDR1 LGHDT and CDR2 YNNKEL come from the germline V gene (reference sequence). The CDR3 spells CASSQVFTGLNTEAFF. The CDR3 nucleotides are TGTGCCAGCAGCCAAGTTTTCACAGGGCTGAACACTGAAGCTTTCTTT.

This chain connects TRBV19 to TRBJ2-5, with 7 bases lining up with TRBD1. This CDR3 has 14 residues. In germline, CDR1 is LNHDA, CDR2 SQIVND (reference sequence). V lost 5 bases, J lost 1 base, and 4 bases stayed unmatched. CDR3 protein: CASSETGLQETQYF. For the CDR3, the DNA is TGTGCCAGTAGTGAGACAGGGCTCCAAGAGACCCAGTACTTC. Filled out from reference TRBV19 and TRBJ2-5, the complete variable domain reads DGGITQSPKYLFRKEGQNVTLSCEQNLNHDAMYWYRQDPGQGLRLIYYSQIVNDFQKGDIAEGYSVSREKKESFPLTVTSAQKNPTAFYLCASSETGLQETQYFGPGTRLLVL.

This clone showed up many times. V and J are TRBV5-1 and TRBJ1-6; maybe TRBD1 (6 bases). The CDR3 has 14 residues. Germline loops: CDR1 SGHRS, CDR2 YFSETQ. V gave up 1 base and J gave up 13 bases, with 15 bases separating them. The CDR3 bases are TGCGCCAGCAGCTTGTCCCAGGACAGTCCGCCCCTCCACTTT. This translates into CASSLSQDSPPLHF. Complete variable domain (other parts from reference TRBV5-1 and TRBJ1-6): KAGVTQTPRYLIKTRGQQVTLSCSPISGHRSVSWYQQTPGQGLQFLFEYFSETQRNKGNFPGRFSGRQFSNSRSEMNVSTLELGDSALYLCASSLSQDSPPLHFGNGTRLTVT.

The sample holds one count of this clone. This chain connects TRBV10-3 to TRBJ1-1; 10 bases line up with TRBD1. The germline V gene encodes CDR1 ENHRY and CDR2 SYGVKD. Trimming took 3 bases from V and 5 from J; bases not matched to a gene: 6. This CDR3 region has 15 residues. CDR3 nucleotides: TGTGCCATCAGTGAACCGGACAGGGGGAATACTGAAGCTTTCTTT. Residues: CAISEPDRGNTEAFF.

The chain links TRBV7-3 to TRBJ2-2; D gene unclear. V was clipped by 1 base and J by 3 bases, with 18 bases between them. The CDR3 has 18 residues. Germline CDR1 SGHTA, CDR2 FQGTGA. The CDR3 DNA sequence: TGTGCCAGCAGCTTAATACCGACGATGATGACTGACACCGGGGAGCTGTTTTTT. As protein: CASSLIPTMMTDTGELFF.

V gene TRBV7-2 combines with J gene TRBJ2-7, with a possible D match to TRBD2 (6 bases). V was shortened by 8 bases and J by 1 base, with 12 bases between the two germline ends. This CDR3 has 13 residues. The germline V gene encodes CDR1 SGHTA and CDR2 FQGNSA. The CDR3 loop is CASGRPQSYEQYF. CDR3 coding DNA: TGTGCCAGCGGGAGGCCTCAGTCCTACGAGCAGTACTTC.

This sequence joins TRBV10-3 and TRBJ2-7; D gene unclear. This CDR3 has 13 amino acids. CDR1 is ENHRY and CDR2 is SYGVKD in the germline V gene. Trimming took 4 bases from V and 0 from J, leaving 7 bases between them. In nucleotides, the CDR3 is TGTGCCATCAGTGTAACCAGCTCCTACGAGCAGTACTTC. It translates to CAISVTSSYEQYF.

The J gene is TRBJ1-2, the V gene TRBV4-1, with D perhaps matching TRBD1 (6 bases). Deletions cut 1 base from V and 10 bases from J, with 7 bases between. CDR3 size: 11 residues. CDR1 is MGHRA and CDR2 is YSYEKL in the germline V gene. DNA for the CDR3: TGCGCCAGCAGCCAAGGGACAGCCTACACCTTC. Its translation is CASSQGTAYTF.

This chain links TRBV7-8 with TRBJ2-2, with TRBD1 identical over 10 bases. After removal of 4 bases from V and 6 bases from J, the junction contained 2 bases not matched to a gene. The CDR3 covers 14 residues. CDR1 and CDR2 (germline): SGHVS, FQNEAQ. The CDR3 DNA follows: TGTGCCAGCAGCTGGGACAGGGGCGCCGGGGAGCTGTTTTTT. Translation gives CASSWDRGAGELFF.

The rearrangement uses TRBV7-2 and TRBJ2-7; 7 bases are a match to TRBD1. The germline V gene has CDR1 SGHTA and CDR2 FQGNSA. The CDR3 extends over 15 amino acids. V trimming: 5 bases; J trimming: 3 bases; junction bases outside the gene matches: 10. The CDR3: CASSAQGQSYYEQYF. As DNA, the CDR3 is TGTGCCAGCAGCGCGCAGGGACAGTCGTACTACGAGCAGTACTTC.

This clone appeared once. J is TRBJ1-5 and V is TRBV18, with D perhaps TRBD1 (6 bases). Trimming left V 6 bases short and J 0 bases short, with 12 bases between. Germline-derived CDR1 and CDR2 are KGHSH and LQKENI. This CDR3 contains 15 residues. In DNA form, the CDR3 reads TGTGCCAGCTCCTGGACAGACAATAGCAATCAGCCCCAGCATTTT. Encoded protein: CASSWTDNSNQPQHF.

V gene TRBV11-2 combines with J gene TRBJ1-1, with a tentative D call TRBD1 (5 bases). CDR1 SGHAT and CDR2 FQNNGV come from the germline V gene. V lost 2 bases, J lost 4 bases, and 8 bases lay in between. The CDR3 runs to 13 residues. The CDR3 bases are TGTGCCAGCAGCTTACGGGGGGGCACTGAAGCTTTCTTT. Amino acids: CASSLRGGTEAFF.

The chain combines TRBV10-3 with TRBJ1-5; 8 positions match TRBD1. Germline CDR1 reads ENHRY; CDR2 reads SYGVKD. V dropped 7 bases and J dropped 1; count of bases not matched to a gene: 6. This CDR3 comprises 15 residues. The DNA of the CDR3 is TGTGCCATCACTTTCAACAGGGGGAGCAATCAGCCCCAGCATTTT. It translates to CAITFNRGSNQPQHF.

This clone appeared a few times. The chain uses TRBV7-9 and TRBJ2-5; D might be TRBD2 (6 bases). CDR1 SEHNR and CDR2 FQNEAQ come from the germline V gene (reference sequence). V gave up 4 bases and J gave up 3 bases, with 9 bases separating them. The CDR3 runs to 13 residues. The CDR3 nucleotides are TGTGCCAGCAGCTCATGGGGGGAAGAGACCCAGTACTTC. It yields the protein CASSSWGEETQYF.

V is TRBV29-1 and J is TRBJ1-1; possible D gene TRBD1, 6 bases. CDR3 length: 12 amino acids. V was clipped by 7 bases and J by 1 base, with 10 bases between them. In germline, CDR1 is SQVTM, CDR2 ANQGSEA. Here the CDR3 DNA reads TGCAGCGGGACAGTGGGGAACACTGAAGCTTTCTTT. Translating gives CSGTVGNTEAFF.

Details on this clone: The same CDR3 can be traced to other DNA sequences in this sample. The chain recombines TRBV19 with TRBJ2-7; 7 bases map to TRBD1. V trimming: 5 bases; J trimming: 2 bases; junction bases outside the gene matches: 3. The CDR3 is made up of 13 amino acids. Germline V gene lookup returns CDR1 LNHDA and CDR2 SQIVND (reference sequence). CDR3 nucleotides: TGTGCCAGTAGTCGACAGGGCCCCTACGAGCAGTACTTC. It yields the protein CASSRQGPYEQYF.

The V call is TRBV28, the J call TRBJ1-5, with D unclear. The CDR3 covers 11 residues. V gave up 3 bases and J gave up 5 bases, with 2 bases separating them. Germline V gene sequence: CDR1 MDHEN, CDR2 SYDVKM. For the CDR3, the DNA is TGTGCCAGCAGTTTCTATCAGCCCCAGCATTTT. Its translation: CASSFYQPQHF.